The 10 T cell receptor beta chains below all came from one sample that was sequenced in a study of T cell repertoires in cytomegalovirus infection. One entry per CDR3 protein, called by TCRdb with MiXCR from the reads. The sample contains 550,000 to 850,000 distinct CDR3 sequences, roughly 33% of which appear only once. For these TCRs, the target antigens are not known. Sample: cultured PBMCs, taken from culture after CMV antigen stimulation. Receptor source: a human donor in good health (CMV status not recorded). Some clones in this sample may be carry-over from other donors' samples.

This clonotype appeared a few times. The chain joins TRBV5-1 to TRBJ1-1; 7 positions match TRBD1. Looked up from germline, CDR1 is SGHRS and CDR2 is YFSETQ. This CDR3 spans 15 amino acids. The V gene end was trimmed by 4 bases and the J gene end by 0 bases; junction bases not matched to a gene: 6. As DNA, the CDR3 is TGCGCCAGCAGCACAATGGGACAGATGAACACTGAAGCTTTCTTT. As protein: CASSTMGQMNTEAFF.

The sample holds one count of this clonotype. This chain uses TRBV19 with TRBJ2-6; no firm D call. The CDR3 runs to 17 residues. Germline V gene sequence: CDR1 LNHDA, CDR2 SQIVND (reference sequence). V was cut by 4 bases and J by 1 base, with 14 bases left in between. The CDR3: CASSRTSGVSGANVLTF. The CDR3 DNA reads TGTGCCAGTAGTAGAACGAGTGGTGTTTCTGGGGCCAACGTCCTGACTTTC.

J is TRBJ2-3 and V is TRBV7-4, with D uncertain. The V end lost 4 bases, the J end lost 1 base, and 6 bases lay between the germline ends. The length of the CDR3 is 13 residues. Germline V CDR1 and CDR2: SGHVT, SQSDAQ. In DNA, the CDR3 is TGTGCCAGCAGCTGGATGGGCACAGATACGCAGTATTTT. Translating gives CASSWMGTDTQYF.

This clonotype was seen a few times. The chain uses TRBV24-1 and TRBJ2-3; a possible D gene is TRBD1 (5 bases). The V and J ends lost 8 bases and 6 bases respectively, with 17 bases between them. From germline, CDR1 is KGHDR and CDR2 SFDVKD. This CDR3 region has 14 residues. The CDR3, as DNA: TGTGCCACCATGGGGAACAGGACGAGGGATACGCAGTATTTT. Residues: CATMGNRTRDTQYF.

In its sample, this clonotype was seen a few times. The chain employs TRBV15 and TRBJ2-7; TRBD1 might be the D (6 bases). The CDR3 loop spans 14 amino acids. V was cut by 0 bases and J by 2 bases, with 8 bases left in between. The germline V gene encodes CDR1 LNHNV and CDR2 YYDKDF (reference sequence). The CDR3 reads CATSRDRGPYEQYF. CDR3 sequence (DNA): TGTGCCACCAGCAGAGACAGGGGCCCCTACGAGCAGTACTTC.

A few counts support this clonotype. The chain uses TRBV24-1 and TRBJ2-3; D is undetermined. The CDR3 spans 17 residues. The V gene lost 4 bases and the J gene lost 1 base, with 17 bases spanning the gap. Germline-derived CDR1 and CDR2 are KGHDR and SFDVKD. The CDR3 DNA reads TGTGCCACCAGTGACTTCAGCTCTCCTATCGGCACAGATACGCAGTATTTT. Translated: CATSDFSSPIGTDTQYF.

This clonotype occurred a few times. V gene TRBV12-3 or TRBV12-4 combines with J gene TRBJ2-1; D uncertain. This CDR3 is built from 12 residues. The V and J ends lost 5 bases and 9 bases respectively, with 11 bases between them. The DNA for the CDR3 is TGTGCCAGCAGTGGGCGGCCTAGTGAGCAGTTCTTC. Its translation is CASSGRPSEQFF.

The rearrangement links TRBV20-1 to TRBJ2-7; D gene ambiguous. This CDR3 has 14 residues. Deletions cut 5 bases from V and 4 bases from J, with 18 bases between. Germline lookup yields CDR1 DFQATT and CDR2 SNEGSKA (reference sequence). CDR3 bases: TGCAGTGCTGCGCCTTCTGGTTACCAATACGAGCAGTACTTC. Protein sequence: CSAAPSGYQYEQYF.

The V gene is TRBV6-1, the J gene TRBJ1-2, with unresolved D. The germline V and J ends were trimmed by 7 bases and 4 bases, with 13 bases remaining between them. Germline CDR1 and CDR2: MNHNS and SASEGT. The CDR3 length is 13 residues. The CDR3 DNA is TGTGCCAGCACCAGACTCGCCGCCTATGGCTACACCTTC. This sequence encodes CASTRLAAYGYTF.

J is TRBJ2-2 and V is TRBV19, with a weak D call TRBD2 (5 bases). V was clipped by 3 bases and J by 7 bases, with 12 bases between them. The CDR3 contains 14 residues. Germline V lookup: CDR1 LNHDA, CDR2 SQIVND (reference sequence). The CDR3 sequence is CASSIWARDGELFF. CDR3 coding DNA: TGTGCCAGTAGTATTTGGGCCCGGGACGGGGAGCTGTTTTTT.